The rows below give T cell receptor beta chains drawn from one sample of a study of T cell repertoires in cytomegalovirus infection. A single record per CDR3 protein comes from TCRdb applying MiXCR to the reads. The table includes about 300,000 distinct CDR3 sequences, about 25% detected once. The sample taken for sequencing was PBMCs. The receptors come from a human donor in good health (CMV status not recorded). Some clones in this sample may be carry-over from other donors' samples. Both conserved end residues are part of each CDR3. Fields, in order: clone size, J gene, V gene, D gene, CDR3 DNA, CDR3 protein. A D gene is named only where the DNA matches it firmly. A clone size is listed for some rows: how often the clone was seen (once, few, many), or a class if it is expanded.

few,TRBJ2-1,TRBV6-5,TRBD1,TGTGCCAGCAGTTTGACAGGGGGCCCCTACAATGAGCAGTTCTTC,CASSLTGGPYNEQFF
-,TRBJ2-3,TRBV11-2,-,TGTGCCAGCAGCGCCCGTGTGAGGAGTACAGATACGCAGTATTTT,CASSARVRSTDTQYF
few,TRBJ2-5,TRBV20-1,TRBD1,TGCAGTGCTTGCCCTACAGGGGTAGAGACCCAGTACTTC,CSACPTGVETQYF
few,TRBJ2-1,TRBV5-1,-,TGCGCCAGCAGCTTGAAAGAGGGGCCGGTGGCTGGGCAGTTCTTC,CASSLKEGPVAGQFF
many,TRBJ2-1,TRBV6-2/TRBV6-3,TRBD2,TGTGCCAGCAGTCAGACTAGCAATTCCTACAATGAGCAGTTCTTC,CASSQTSNSYNEQFF
few,TRBJ2-7,TRBV7-2,-,TGTGCCAGCAGCACCGGGGGCTCCTACGAGCAGTACTTC,CASSTGGSYEQYF
-,TRBJ1-6,TRBV12-3/TRBV12-4,-,TGTGCCAGCAGTTCCCCACTTCCACCCCTCCACTTT,CASSSPLPPLHF
-,TRBJ2-3,TRBV28,-,TGTGCCAGCAGAAACCTAATCTGGCAGGCTAGCACAGATACGCAGTATTTT,CASRNLIWQASTDTQYF
-,TRBJ2-1,TRBV28,TRBD1,TGTGCCAGCAACCCTCACCTGCTCCATCCCGGGACAGGGAACAATGAGCAGTTCTTC,CASNPHLLHPGTGNNEQFF
-,TRBJ1-1,TRBV6-1,-,TGTGCCAGCAGTGCCAGGGGTGACATGAACACTGAAGCTTTCTTT,CASSARGDMNTEAFF
many,TRBJ2-1,TRBV6-2/TRBV6-3,TRBD2,TGTGCCAGCAGTTGGAGGATAGCGGGGGACCTCTACAATGAGCAGTTCTTC,CASSWRIAGDLYNEQFF
many,TRBJ1-1,TRBV7-2,-,TGTGCCAGCAGCTTTGGACGGGTGAACACTGAAGCTTTCTTT,CASSFGRVNTEAFF
many,TRBJ2-1,TRBV11-2,-,TGTGCCAGCAGGGCTGTATGGGGGGGACACTACAATGAGCAGTTCTTC,CASRAVWGGHYNEQFF
-,TRBJ2-3,TRBV6-5,TRBD1,TGTGCCAGCAGTTGGACAGGGGGCCTGTCAGATACGCAGTATTTT,CASSWTGGLSDTQYF
few,TRBJ1-5,TRBV7-9,-,TGTGCCAGCAGCCCCCCTGGCAATCAGCCCCAGCATTTT,CASSPPGNQPQHF
many,TRBJ2-7,TRBV19,-,TGTGCCAGTAGTATCCCGGGATCCCTCTACGAGCAGTACTTC,CASSIPGSLYEQYF
-,TRBJ1-3,TRBV2,-,TGTGCCGGACGGACGGGGGGCCCCAGGAACACCATATATTTT,CAGRTGGPRNTIYF
-,TRBJ1-1,TRBV6-2/TRBV6-3,-,TGTGCCAGCAGTTACTCTGCCATAACGAACACTGAAGCTTTCTTT,CASSYSAITNTEAFF
-,TRBJ1-2,TRBV14,-,TGTGCCAGCAGCCAAGCATCGGGTACTAACTATGGCTACACCTTC,CASSQASGTNYGYTF
many,TRBJ2-7,TRBV6-1,TRBD1,TGTGCCAGCAGGAGGGGGACAGGGAATCCCTACGAGCAGTACTTC,CASRRGTGNPYEQYF
few,TRBJ1-1,TRBV19,TRBD1,TGTGCCAGTAGTCCGACAGGGTATAACACTGAAGCTTTCTTT,CASSPTGYNTEAFF
-,TRBJ2-5,TRBV11-2,TRBD2,TGTGCCAGCAGCTTTGGGACTAGCGGGAGACGGGGGACCCAGTACTTC,CASSFGTSGRRGTQYF
many,TRBJ2-2,TRBV7-2,-,TGTGCCAGCAGCCCGGGGAGCACGAACACCGGGGAGCTGTTTTTT,CASSPGSTNTGELFF
-,TRBJ2-7,TRBV12-3/TRBV12-4,TRBD2,TGTGCCAGCAGCACAAACGGGGGGTACGAGCAGTACTTC,CASSTNGGYEQYF